This TCR beta chain was obtained from a study of T cell changes during pregnancy in multiple sclerosis. Trimming cost V 4 bases and J 2 bases, with 14 bases left between them. Germline V gene data show CDR1 as MNHEY and CDR2 as SMNVEV (reference sequence). The CDR3 is 16 residues long. TCRdb's copy holds only in-frame clones and misses some; the assay was immunoSEQ multiplex PCR. The table lists approximately 92,000 clones, 93% of them singletons. The receptor was derived from a female donor with multiple sclerosis, enrolled in a pregnancy study. Sequenced here: peripheral blood, sampled after pregnancy. The chain employs TRBV27 and TRBJ2-2; a weak D match, TRBD1 (6 bases). The CDR3 region has the DNA TGTGCCAGCAGTTCCTACAGGGAGATAAACACCGGGGAGCTGTTTTTT. It translates to CASSSYREINTGELFF.